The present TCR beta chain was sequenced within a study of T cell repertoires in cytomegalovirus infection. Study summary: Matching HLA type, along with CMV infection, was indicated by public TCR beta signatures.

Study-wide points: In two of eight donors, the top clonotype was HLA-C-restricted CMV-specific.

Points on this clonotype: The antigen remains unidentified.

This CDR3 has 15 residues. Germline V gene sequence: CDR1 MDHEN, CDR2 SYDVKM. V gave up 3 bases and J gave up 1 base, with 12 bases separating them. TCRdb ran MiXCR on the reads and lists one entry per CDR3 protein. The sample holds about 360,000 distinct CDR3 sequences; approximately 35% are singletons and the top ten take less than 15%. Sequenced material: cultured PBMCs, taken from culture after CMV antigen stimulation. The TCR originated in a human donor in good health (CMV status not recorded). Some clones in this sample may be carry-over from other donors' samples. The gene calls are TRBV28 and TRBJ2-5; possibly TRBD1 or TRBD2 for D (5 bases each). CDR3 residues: CASSLCRGAQETQYF. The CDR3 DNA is TGTGCCAGCAGTTTGTGCAGAGGGGCCCAAGAGACCCAGTACTTC.